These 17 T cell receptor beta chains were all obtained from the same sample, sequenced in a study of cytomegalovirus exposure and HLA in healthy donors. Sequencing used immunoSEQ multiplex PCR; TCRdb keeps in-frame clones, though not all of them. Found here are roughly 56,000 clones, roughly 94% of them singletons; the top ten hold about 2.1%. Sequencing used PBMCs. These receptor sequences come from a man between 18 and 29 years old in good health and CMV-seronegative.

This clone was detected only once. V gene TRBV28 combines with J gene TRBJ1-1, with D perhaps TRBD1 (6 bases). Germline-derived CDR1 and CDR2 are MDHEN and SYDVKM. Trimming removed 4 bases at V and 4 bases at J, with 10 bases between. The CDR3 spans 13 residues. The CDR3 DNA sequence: TGTGCCAGCAGTTCACAGGGACCCACTGAAGCTTTCTTT. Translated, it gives CASSSQGPTEAFF. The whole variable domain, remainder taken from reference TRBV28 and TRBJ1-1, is DVKVTQSSRYLVKRTGEKVFLECVQDMDHENMFWYRQDPGLGLRLIYFSYDVKMKEKGDIPEGYSVSREKKERFSLILESASTNQTSMYLCASSSQGPTEAFFGQGTRLTVV.

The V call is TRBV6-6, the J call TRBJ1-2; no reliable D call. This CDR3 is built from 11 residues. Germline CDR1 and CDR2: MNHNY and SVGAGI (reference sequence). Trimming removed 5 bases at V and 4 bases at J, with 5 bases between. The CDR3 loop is CASSTGYGYTF. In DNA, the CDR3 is TGTGCCAGCAGTACCGGCTATGGCTACACCTTC.

CDR3 coding DNA: TGTGCCAGCTCACCATTAGGACAGGGGGGACTGTCCTACGAGCAGTACTTC. Protein product: CASSPLGQGGLSYEQYF. The genes are TRBV18 and TRBJ2-7, with TRBD1 matching 10 bases. With 2 bases clipped from V and 1 base from J, the junction kept 8 bases outside the gene matches. There are 17 residues in the CDR3. Per germline, CDR1 KGHSH and CDR2 LQKENI.

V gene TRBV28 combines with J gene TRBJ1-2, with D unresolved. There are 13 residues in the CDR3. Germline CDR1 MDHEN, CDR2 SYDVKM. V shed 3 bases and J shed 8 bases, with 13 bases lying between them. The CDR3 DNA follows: TGTGCCAGCAGTTTTTTGGAGGGTAAGGGCTACACCTTC. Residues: CASSFLEGKGYTF.

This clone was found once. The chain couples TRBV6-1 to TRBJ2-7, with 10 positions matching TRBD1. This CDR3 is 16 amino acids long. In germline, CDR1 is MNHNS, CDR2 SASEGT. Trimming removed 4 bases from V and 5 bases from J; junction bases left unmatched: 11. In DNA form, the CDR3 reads TGTGCCAGCAGTGCGGGACAGGGGATGGGTCTTAACGAGCAGTACTTC. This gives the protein CASSAGQGMGLNEQYF.

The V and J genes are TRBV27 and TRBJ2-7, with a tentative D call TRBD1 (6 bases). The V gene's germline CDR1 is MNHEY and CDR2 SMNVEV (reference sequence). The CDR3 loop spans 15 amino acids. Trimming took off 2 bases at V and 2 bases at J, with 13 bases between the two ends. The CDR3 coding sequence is TGTGCCAGCAGTTTAGCGGACAGCAGCACCTACGAGCAGTACTTC. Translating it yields CASSLADSSTYEQYF.

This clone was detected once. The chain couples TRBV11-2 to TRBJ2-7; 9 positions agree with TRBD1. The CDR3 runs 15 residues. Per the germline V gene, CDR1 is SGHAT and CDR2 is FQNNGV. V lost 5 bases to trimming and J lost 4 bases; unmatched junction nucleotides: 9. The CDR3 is CASSREDRGWYEQYF. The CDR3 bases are TGTGCCAGCAGCCGCGAGGACAGGGGATGGTACGAGCAGTACTTC.

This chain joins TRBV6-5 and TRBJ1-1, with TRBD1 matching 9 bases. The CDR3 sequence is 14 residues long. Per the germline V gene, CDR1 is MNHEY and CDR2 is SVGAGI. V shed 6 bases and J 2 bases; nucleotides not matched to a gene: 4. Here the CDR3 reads CASSPDRGNTEAFF. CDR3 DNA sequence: TGTGCCAGCAGCCCGGACAGGGGCAACACTGAAGCTTTCTTT.

The CDR3 nucleotides are TGTGCCAGCAGTTTAATTAGCGGCCAAGAGACCCAGTACTTC. Amino acid sequence: CASSLISGQETQYF. J is TRBJ2-5 and V is TRBV27, with D maybe TRBD2 (6 bases). V was clipped by 2 bases and J by 1 base, with 8 bases between them. The CDR3 length is 14 residues. Germline V gives CDR1 MNHEY, CDR2 SMNVEV (reference sequence).

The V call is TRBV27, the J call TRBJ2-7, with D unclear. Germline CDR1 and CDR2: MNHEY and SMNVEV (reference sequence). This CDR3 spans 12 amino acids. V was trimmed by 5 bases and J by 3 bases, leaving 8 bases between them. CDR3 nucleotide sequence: TGTGCCAGCAGTAGCACTGGCTACGAGCAGTACTTC. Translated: CASSSTGYEQYF.

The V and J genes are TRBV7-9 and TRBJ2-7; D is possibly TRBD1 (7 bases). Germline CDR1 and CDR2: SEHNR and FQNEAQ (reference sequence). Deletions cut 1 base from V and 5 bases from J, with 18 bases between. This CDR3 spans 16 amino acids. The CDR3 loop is CASSLGGGGQRNEQYF. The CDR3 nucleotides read TGTGCCAGCAGCTTAGGAGGAGGGGGCCAAAGAAACGAGCAGTACTTC. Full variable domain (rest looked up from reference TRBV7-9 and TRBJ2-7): DTGVSQNPRHKITKRGQNVTFRCDPISEHNRLYWYRQTLGQGPEFLTYFQNEAQLEKSRLLSDRFSAERPKGSFSTLEIQRTEQGDSAMYLCASSLGGGGQRNEQYFGPGTRLTVT.

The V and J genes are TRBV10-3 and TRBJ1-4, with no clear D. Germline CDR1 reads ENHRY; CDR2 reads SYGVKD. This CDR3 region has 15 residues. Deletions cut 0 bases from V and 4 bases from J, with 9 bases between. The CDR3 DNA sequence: TGTGCCATCAGTGAGTCGCAGTTTTTTAATGAAAAACTGTTTTTT. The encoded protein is CAISESQFFNEKLFF.

CDR3 nucleotide sequence: TGTGCCAGCTCACGGGACAGCAATCAGCGGCAGCGGGCTGGGGCCAACGTCCTGACTTTC. It specifies CASSRDSNQRQRAGANVLTF. The chain combines TRBV18 with TRBJ2-6, with D possibly matching TRBD1 (7 bases). This CDR3 contains 20 residues. Trimming took off 4 bases at V and 2 bases at J, with 24 bases between the two ends. Germline V gene data show CDR1 as KGHSH and CDR2 as LQKENI.

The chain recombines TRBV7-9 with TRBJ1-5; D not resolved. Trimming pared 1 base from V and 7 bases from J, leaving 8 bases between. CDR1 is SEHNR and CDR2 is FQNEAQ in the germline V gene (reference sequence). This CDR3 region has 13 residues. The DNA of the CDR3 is TGTGCCAGCAGCTTAGAACCGGGACAGCCCCAGCATTTT. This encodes CASSLEPGQPQHF.

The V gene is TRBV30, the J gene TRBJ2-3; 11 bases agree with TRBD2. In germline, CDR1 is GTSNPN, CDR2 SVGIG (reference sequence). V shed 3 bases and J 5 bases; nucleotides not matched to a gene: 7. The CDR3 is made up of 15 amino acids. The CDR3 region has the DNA TGTGCCTGGAGGGTAGCGGGAGGGCCAGGAGATACGCAGTATTTT. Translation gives CAWRVAGGPGDTQYF.

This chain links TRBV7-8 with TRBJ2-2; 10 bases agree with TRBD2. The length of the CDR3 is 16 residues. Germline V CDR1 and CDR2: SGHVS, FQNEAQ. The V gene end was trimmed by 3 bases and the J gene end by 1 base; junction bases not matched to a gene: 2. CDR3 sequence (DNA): TGTGCCAGCAGCTTCCGGACTAGCGGGAACACCGGGGAGCTGTTTTTT. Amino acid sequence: CASSFRTSGNTGELFF.

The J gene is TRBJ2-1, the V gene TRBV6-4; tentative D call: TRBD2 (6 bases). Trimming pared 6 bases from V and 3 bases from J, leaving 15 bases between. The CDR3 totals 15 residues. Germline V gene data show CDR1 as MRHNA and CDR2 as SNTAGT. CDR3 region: CASSPGTSNYNEQFF. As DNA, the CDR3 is TGTGCCAGCAGCCCCGGGACTTCTAACTACAATGAGCAGTTCTTC.